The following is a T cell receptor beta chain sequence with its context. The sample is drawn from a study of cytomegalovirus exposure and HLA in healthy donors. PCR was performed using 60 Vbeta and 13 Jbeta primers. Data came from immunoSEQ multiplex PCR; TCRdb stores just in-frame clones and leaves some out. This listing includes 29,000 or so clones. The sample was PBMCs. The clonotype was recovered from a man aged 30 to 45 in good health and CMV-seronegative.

The CDR3 here is CASSLAGSGANVLTF. The CDR3 DNA is TGTGCCAGCAGCTTGGCGGGCTCTGGGGCCAACGTCCTGACTTTC. This chain links TRBV5-5 with TRBJ2-6; D not certain. Germline assignment: CDR1 SGHKS and CDR2 YYEKEE (reference sequence). Trimming took off 0 bases at V and 0 bases at J, with 4 bases between the two ends. The length of the CDR3 is 15 residues.